This T cell receptor beta chain was recorded in a study of CD8 T cells in ankylosing spondylitis. This clonotype has ten or more counts. Its antigen is currently unknown. V lost 5 bases and J lost 3; bases outside the gene matches: 11. Germline-derived CDR1 and CDR2 are SGHVS and FQNEAQ. CDR3 length equals 16 residues. Study findings and constraints: Clones linked to the disease showed a CD8+ phenotype. They occurred at relatively low frequencies in peripheral blood. Ankylosing spondylitis blood appeared to be characterized by a TCR beta motif of roughly eight highly homologous variants. A subset of motif variants has previously been described in the synovial fluid and blood of reactive arthritis.

TCRdb re-called the 5' RACE reads through MiXCR, storing one row per CDR3 protein. The sample shows hundreds of thousands of distinct CDR3 sequences, 25% to 30% of them seen only once. The sequence came from a male donor with ankylosing spondylitis. Source material: blood, either unsorted or a sorted T cell fraction (not recorded which). The gene calls are TRBV7-8 and TRBJ2-7; 9 bases map to TRBD1. Here the CDR3 DNA reads TGTGCCAGCAGCCCCAAACAGGGGGCCACGGTCTACGAGCAGTACTTC. This codes for CASSPKQGATVYEQYF.